A single sample is the source of the 12 T cell receptor beta chains below, sequenced in a study of blood T cell repertoires in COVID-19. The data were produced by immunoSEQ multiplex PCR, yet TCRdb's version contains in-frame clones alone and is incomplete. This sample has around 70,000 clones, with 88% found just once. Sequencing was carried out using peripheral blood. These receptors originate from a human donor in a cohort sampled during active COVID-19.

The rearrangement links TRBV28 to TRBJ2-1, with 11 positions matching TRBD2. J gave up 6 bases and V 6 bases, and 7 bases lay outside the gene matches. The CDR3 runs to 15 residues. Germline V gene lookup returns CDR1 MDHEN and CDR2 SYDVKM. CDR3 region: CASRLTSGVLNEQFF. Here the CDR3 DNA reads TGTGCCAGCAGGCTGACTAGCGGGGTACTCAATGAGCAGTTCTTC.

The chain uses TRBV4-2 and TRBJ1-2; D gene unclear. V lost 0 bases and J lost 0, with 8 bases in between. The length of the CDR3 is 15 residues. Looked up from germline, CDR1 is LGHNA and CDR2 is YNFKEQ. The CDR3: CASSQEQSSNYGYTF. The CDR3 nucleotides read TGTGCCAGCAGCCAAGAACAGTCCTCTAACTATGGCTACACCTTC.

This chain joins TRBV10-2 and TRBJ2-3, with 10 bases identical to TRBD2. Germline V CDR1 and CDR2: WSHSY, SAAADI. V shed 2 bases and J 4 bases; nucleotides not matched to a gene: 6. There are 16 residues in the CDR3. Here the CDR3 DNA reads TGCGCCAGCAGTGAGGTTGCTAGCGGGAGCGCAGATACGCAGTATTTT. Protein: CASSEVASGSADTQYF.

The chain has TRBV15 and TRBJ2-5; D is unresolved. Germline values: CDR1 LNHNV, CDR2 YYDKDF (reference sequence). V was pared by 1 base and J by 5 bases, with 14 bases between. The CDR3 length is 15 residues. The CDR3 is CATSRVRSLLETQYF. CDR3 in DNA: TGTGCCACCAGCAGAGTGAGGAGCCTATTGGAGACCCAGTACTTC.

The genes are TRBV20-1 and TRBJ2-5; D is possibly TRBD1 (6 bases). V dropped 5 bases and J dropped 4 bases, with 8 bases sitting between them. Germline CDR1 is DFQATT and CDR2 is SNEGSKA (reference sequence). This CDR3 is built from 11 residues. For the CDR3, the DNA is TGCAGTGCTGTGGACAGAGAGACCCAGTACTTC. Translated, it gives CSAVDRETQYF.

The count of this clone is one. The CDR3 sequence: CASRASGGNNEQFF. The CDR3 coding sequence is TGTGCCAGCAGAGCTAGCGGGGGGAACAATGAGCAGTTCTTC. This chain uses TRBV28 with TRBJ2-1; 11 bases match TRBD2. Germline loops: CDR1 MDHEN, CDR2 SYDVKM. The length of the CDR3 is 14 residues. V lost 6 bases, J lost 5 bases, and 3 bases stayed unmatched. The complete variable domain, with remaining parts taken from reference TRBV28 and TRBJ2-1, reads DVKVTQSSRYLVKRTGEKVFLECVQDMDHENMFWYRQDPGLGLRLIYFSYDVKMKEKGDIPEGYSVSREKKERFSLILESASTNQTSMYLCASRASGGNNEQFFGPGTRLTVL.

This sequence joins TRBV7-9 and TRBJ1-1; D unclear. The V end was cut by 0 bases, the J end by 0 bases, with 11 bases between. Germline V lookup: CDR1 SEHNR, CDR2 FQNEAQ (reference sequence). CDR3 length equals 16 residues. The CDR3, as DNA: TGTGCCAGCAGCTTAGCGCCCACAGTTATGAACACTGAAGCTTTCTTT. This codes for CASSLAPTVMNTEAFF. Drawing the rest from reference TRBV7-9 and TRBJ1-1, the complete variable domain is DTGVSQNPRHKITKRGQNVTFRCDPISEHNRLYWYRQTLGQGPEFLTYFQNEAQLEKSRLLSDRFSAERPKGSFSTLEIQRTEQGDSAMYLCASSLAPTVMNTEAFFGQGTRLTVV.

The chain carries TRBV1 and TRBJ2-7; the table's D gene call, TRBD2, was not cross checked with the DNA. TRBV1 counts as a pseudogene. The length of the CDR3 is 19 residues. The CDR3 protein is CTSSQEGGPLGLIRLEQYF. CDR3 bases: TGCACCAGCAGCCAAGAAGGGGGTCCTCTGGGACTAATCCGACTCGAGCAGTACTTC.

V and J are TRBV3-1 (or the pseudogene TRBV3-2) and TRBJ2-7, with 7 bases lining up with TRBD2. V gave up 6 bases and J gave up 0 bases; unmatched junction bases: 11. The CDR3 extends over 16 amino acids. CDR1 is LGHDT and CDR2 is YNNKEL in the germline V gene (reference sequence). The CDR3 coding sequence is TGTGCCAGCAGTCCGAGCGGGGCTATTTCCTCCTACGAGCAGTACTTC. It codes for CASSPSGAISSYEQYF.

The chain carries TRBV12-5 and TRBJ1-1, with TRBD1 matching over 8 bases. This CDR3 spans 15 amino acids. J gave up 4 bases and V 5 bases, and 9 bases lay outside the gene matches. The germline gives CDR1 LGHNT, CDR2 FRNRAP. The CDR3 spells CASGERTGRSTEAFF. CDR3 nucleotide sequence: TGTGCTAGTGGTGAACGGACAGGGAGGTCCACTGAAGCTTTCTTT.

The V gene is TRBV27, the J gene TRBJ1-5, with 8 bases aligning to TRBD1. The CDR3 consists of 16 residues. The ends lost 4 bases at V and 5 bases at J; junction bases unmatched: 10. Germline CDR1 is MNHEY and CDR2 is SMNVEV (reference sequence). CDR3 in DNA: TGTGCCAGCAGTTCCCGCTGGACAGGGTCGGATCAGCCCCAGCATTTT. Its protein product is CASSSRWTGSDQPQHF.

This clone was seen more than once but under ten times. The rearrangement joins TRBV5-1 to TRBJ1-4; 10 bases are shared with TRBD1. The CDR3 has 16 residues. CDR1 and CDR2 from the germline V gene are SGHRS and YFSETQ. V was pared by 3 bases and J by 8 bases, with 10 bases of the junction left unmatched. Written as DNA, the CDR3 is TGCGCCAGCAGCTCGTCGTCCGGGACAGGGGACGAAAAACTGTTTTTT. It is translated as CASSSSSGTGDEKLFF.